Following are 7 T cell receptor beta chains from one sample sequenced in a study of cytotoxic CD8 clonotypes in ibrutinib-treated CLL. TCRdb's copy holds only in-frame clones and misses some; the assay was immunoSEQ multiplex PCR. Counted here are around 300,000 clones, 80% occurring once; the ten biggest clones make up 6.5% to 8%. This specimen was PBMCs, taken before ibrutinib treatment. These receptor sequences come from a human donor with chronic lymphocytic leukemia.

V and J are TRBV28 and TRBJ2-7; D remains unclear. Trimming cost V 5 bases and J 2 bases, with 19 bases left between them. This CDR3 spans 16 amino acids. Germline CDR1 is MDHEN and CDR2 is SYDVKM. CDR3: CASSPHPWRQAYEQYF. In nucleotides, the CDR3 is TGTGCCAGCAGTCCCCACCCCTGGCGCCAGGCCTACGAGCAGTACTTC.

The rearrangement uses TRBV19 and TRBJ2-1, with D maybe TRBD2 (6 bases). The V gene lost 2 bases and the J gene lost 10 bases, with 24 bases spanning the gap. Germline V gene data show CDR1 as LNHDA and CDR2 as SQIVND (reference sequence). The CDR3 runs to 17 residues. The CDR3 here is CASSIFGTSAGKEEQFF. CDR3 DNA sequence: TGTGCCAGTAGTATATTCGGGACCTCTGCGGGAAAGGAGGAGCAGTTCTTC.

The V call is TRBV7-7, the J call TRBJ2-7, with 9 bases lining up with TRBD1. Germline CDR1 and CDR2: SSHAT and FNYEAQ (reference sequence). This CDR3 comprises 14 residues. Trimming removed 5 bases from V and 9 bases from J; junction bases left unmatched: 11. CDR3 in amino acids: CASSPNPGQGGQYF. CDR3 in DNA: TGTGCCAGCAGCCCTAATCCGGGACAGGGAGGGCAGTACTTC.

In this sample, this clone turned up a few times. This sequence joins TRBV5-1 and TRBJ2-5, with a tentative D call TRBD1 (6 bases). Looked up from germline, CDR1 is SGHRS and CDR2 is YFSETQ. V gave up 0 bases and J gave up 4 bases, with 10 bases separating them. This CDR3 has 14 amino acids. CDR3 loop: CASSLVTRGETQYF. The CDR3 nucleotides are TGCGCCAGCAGCTTGGTTACCAGGGGAGAGACCCAGTACTTC. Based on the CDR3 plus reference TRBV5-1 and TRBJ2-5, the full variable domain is KAGVTQTPRYLIKTRGQQVTLSCSPISGHRSVSWYQQTPGQGLQFLFEYFSETQRNKGNFPGRFSGRQFSNSRSEMNVSTLELGDSALYLCASSLVTRGETQYFGPGTRLLVL.

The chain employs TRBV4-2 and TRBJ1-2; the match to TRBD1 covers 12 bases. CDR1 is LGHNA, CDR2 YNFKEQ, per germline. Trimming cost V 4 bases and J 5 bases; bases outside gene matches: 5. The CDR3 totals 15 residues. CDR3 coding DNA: TGTGCCAGCAGCCCGGGACAGGGGGCCCGTTATGGCTACACCTTC. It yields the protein CASSPGQGARYGYTF.

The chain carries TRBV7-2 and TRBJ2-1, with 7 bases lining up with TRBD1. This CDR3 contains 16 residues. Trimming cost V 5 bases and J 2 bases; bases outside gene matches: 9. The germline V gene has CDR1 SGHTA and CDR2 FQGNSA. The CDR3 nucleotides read TGTGCCAGCAGCCGATCCGGGACAGATACCTACAATGAGCAGTTCTTC. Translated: CASSRSGTDTYNEQFF.

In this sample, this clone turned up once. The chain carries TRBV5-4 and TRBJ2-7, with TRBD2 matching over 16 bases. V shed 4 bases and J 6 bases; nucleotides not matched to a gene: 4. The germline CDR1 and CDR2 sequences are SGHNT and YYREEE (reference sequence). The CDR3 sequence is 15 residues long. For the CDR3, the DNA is TGTGCCAGCAGCACGGGACTAGCGGGAGGGGGCGAGCAGTACTTC. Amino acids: CASSTGLAGGGEQYF. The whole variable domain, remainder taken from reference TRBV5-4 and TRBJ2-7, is ETGVTQSPTHLIKTRGQQVTLRCSSQSGHNTVSWYQQALGQGPQFIFQYYREEENGRGNFPPRFSGLQFPNYSSELNVNALELDDSALYLCASSTGLAGGGEQYFGPGTRLTVT.